Listed below are T cell receptor beta chains from one sample, sequenced in a study of T cells and Merkel cell carcinoma outcomes. Produced via immunoSEQ multiplex PCR; TCRdb's table is partial and in-frame only. The sample shows about 1,900 clones, roughly 80% of them seen only once. Sequencing input: tumor tissue from Merkel cell carcinoma. Receptors originate from a human donor with Merkel cell carcinoma. Each CDR3 is given with its conserved first and last residue. A D gene is named only where the DNA matches it firmly. Size is stated for part of the rows, as once, few or many counts, or as a class when the clone is expanded.

clone size	D gene	V gene	J gene	CDR3 length	CDR3 DNA	CDR3 protein
NA	NA	TRBV29-1	TRBJ1-2	12	TGCAGCGTTGAGTCTTATAGCGGTGGCTACACCTTC	CSVESYSGGYTF
NA	NA	TRBV4-2	TRBJ1-5	17	TGTGCCAGCAGCCGCGTGCGGTTCGCGGGGGGGCATCAGCCCCAGCATTTT	CASSRVRFAGGHQPQHF
NA	TRBD1	TRBV6-5	TRBJ2-5	14	TGTGCCAGCAGCGCCGGGACAGGGTTGAAGACCCAGTACTTC	CASSAGTGLKTQYF
few	NA	TRBV27	TRBJ2-7	15	TGTGCCAGCAGTTTTATCGGGGCCACCTCCTACGAGCAGTACTTC	CASSFIGATSYEQYF
NA	NA	TRBV6-5	TRBJ2-5	13	TGTGCCAGCAGCCCCATGGGTCAAGAGACCCAGTACTTC	CASSPMGQETQYF
once	TRBD1	TRBV11-2	TRBJ1-3	15	TGTGCCAGCAGAAGACAGGGTTCTTCTGGAAACACCATATATTTT	CASRRQGSSGNTIYF
once	NA	TRBV10-3	TRBJ2-1	11	TGTGCCATCAGTGTTGGGGTTGAGCAGTTCTTC	CAISVGVEQFF
NA	TRBD1	TRBV7-9	TRBJ1-1	13	TGTGCCAGCAGCCGACAGGGGAACACTGAAGCTTTCTTT	CASSRQGNTEAFF
NA	NA	TRBV9	TRBJ1-3	13	TGTGCCAGCAGCGTAGCCGACAGGATGGCCATATATTTT	CASSVADRMAIYF
NA	TRBD2	TRBV4-3	TRBJ2-1	16	TGCGCCAGCAGCTTCCAACTAGCGGGCGAGTACAATGAGCAGTTCTTC	CASSFQLAGEYNEQFF
NA	NA	TRBV5-5	TRBJ1-2	15	TGTGCCAGCAGCACCACAGAGCACCCTAACTATGGCTACACCTTC	CASSTTEHPNYGYTF
NA	NA	TRBV27	TRBJ2-2	13	TGTGCCAGCAGTTTATTAGGCACCGGGGAGCTGTTTTTT	CASSLLGTGELFF
NA	NA	TRBV5-1	TRBJ1-4	14	TGCGCCAGCAGCTTGGAGGCCCGGGGGGAAAAACTGTTTTTT	CASSLEARGEKLFF
NA	NA	TRBV23-1	TRBJ1-1	13	TGCGCCATCCAACTTAAGGTTGCGGGGGAAGCTTTCTTT	CAIQLKVAGEAFF
NA	NA	TRBV4-3	TRBJ1-1	13	TGCGCCAGCAGCCCGCCGGGAGGTGCCGAAGCTTTCTTT	CASSPPGGAEAFF
NA	NA	TRBV6-5	TRBJ1-5	14	TGTGCCAGCAGTTACTTAGGGGTCAGGCAGCCCCAGCATTTT	CASSYLGVRQPQHF
NA	TRBD2	TRBV7-2	TRBJ2-1	16	TGTGCCAGCAGCCGAGGACTAGCGGGAGGGAGGAATGAGCAGTTCTTC	CASSRGLAGGRNEQFF
NA	NA	TRBV5-1	TRBJ1-4	14	TGCGCCAGCAGCTTGCTGCCAACTAATGAAAAACTATTTTTT	CASSLLPTNEKLFF
NA	NA	TRBV7-2	TRBJ2-1	13	TGTGCCAGCAGCTTAGGAGCTCACAATGAGCAGTTCTTC	CASSLGAHNEQFF
few	NA	TRBV7-2	TRBJ1-2	14	TGTGCCAGCAGCTTGTCCCGGGCCTGGGATGGCTACACCTTC	CASSLSRAWDGYTF
NA	NA	TRBV27	TRBJ1-5	15	TGTGCCAGCAGTTTCCGGGGGGTTGGGAATCAGCCCCAGCATTTT	CASSFRGVGNQPQHF
NA	NA	TRBV18	TRBJ1-1	13	TGTGCCAGCTCCCCGACGCGGGAGGGGGAAGCTTTCTTT	CASSPTREGEAFF
NA	NA	TRBV10-2	TRBJ2-1	10	TGCGCCAGCAGTGACAATGAGCAGTTCTTC	CASSDNEQFF
NA	NA	TRBV6-4	TRBJ1-4	17	TGTGCCAGCAGTGACTCCCACAGGAGTGCAACTAATGAAAAACTGTTTTTT	CASSDSHRSATNEKLFF
NA	TRBD2	TRBV6-5	TRBJ2-7	16	TGTGCCAGCAGTTCACCGCGTGGGACTAGCCTCTACGAGCAGTACTTC	CASSSPRGTSLYEQYF
NA	NA	TRBV6-6	TRBJ1-2	14	TGTGCCAGCAGTTACTCGAGACAGTCAGCTGGCTACACCTTC	CASSYSRQSAGYTF
NA	TRBD2	TRBV7-6	TRBJ2-7	16	TGTGCCAGCAGCTTAGGTAGCGGGGCGGCGCACTACGAGCAGTACTTC	CASSLGSGAAHYEQYF
NA	NA	TRBV4-1	TRBJ1-2	13	TGCGCCAGCAGCCAAGGTCTCCCGGGGGGCTACACCTTC	CASSQGLPGGYTF
NA	TRBD2	TRBV5-1	TRBJ2-7	15	TGCGCCAGCAGCTTGGGACTAGCGGGAGCGTACGAGCAGTACTTC	CASSLGLAGAYEQYF
NA	TRBD1	TRBV30	TRBJ1-2	14	TGTGCCTGGAGTGTACTTTATCGGGACAGAAACTACACCTTC	CAWSVLYRDRNYTF
few	TRBD1	TRBV10-1	TRBJ2-1	14	TGCGCCAGCTCTCAGCCAGGACAGGGCTATGAGCAGTTCTTC	CASSQPGQGYEQFF
NA	NA	TRBV4-3	TRBJ2-1	15	TGCGCCAGCAGCCCTGGGCAGCCACCTTACAATGAGCAGTTCTTC	CASSPGQPPYNEQFF
NA	NA	TRBV20-1	TRBJ2-3	11	TGCAGTGCGCATCGGTCAGATACGCAGTATTTT	CSAHRSDTQYF
few	TRBD1	TRBV4-3	TRBJ1-2	15	TGCGCCAGCAGCGACGGGACAGGGCGTTTCTATGGCTACACCTTC	CASSDGTGRFYGYTF
NA	NA	TRBV29-1	TRBJ2-1	12	TGCAGCGTGGTCACTGGGATCACGGGGCAGTTCTTC	CSVVTGITGQFF
NA	NA	TRBV5-4	TRBJ2-1	15	TGTGCCAGCAGCTTGCGCCGGGAGTTGGGCAATGAGCAGTTCTTC	CASSLRRELGNEQFF
once	NA	TRBV9	TRBJ2-3	16	TGTGCCAGCAGCCCCCATAGCCGAGAGCCCACAGATACGCAGTATTTT	CASSPHSREPTDTQYF
once	TRBD1	TRBV6-1	TRBJ1-5	13	TGTGCCAGCAGTCACAGGGGAAATCAGTCCCAGCATTTT	CASSHRGNQSQHF
NA	NA	TRBV7-9	TRBJ1-6	13	TGTGCTAGCAGCATCGACAGTAATTCACCCCTCCACTTT	CASSIDSNSPLHF
NA	NA	TRBV7-9	TRBJ1-3	13	TGTGCCAGCAGCTTAAACCAAGGAAACACCATATATTTT	CASSLNQGNTIYF
NA	TRBD1	TRBV6-1	TRBJ1-2	14	TGTGCCAGCAGTGAGGGGACAGGGCTCTATGGCTACACCTTC	CASSEGTGLYGYTF